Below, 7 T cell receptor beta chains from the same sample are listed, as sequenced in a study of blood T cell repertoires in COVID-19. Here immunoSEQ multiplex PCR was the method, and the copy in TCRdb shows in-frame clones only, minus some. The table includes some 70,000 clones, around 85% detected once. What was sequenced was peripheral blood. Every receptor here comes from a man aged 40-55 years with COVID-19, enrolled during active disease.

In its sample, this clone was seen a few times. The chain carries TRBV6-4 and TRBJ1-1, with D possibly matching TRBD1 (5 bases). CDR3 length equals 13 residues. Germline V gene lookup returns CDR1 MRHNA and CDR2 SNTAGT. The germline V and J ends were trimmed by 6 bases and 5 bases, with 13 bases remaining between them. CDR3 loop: CASRLQEGTEAFF. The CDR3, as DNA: TGTGCCAGCAGACTACAGGAGGGGACTGAAGCTTTCTTT.

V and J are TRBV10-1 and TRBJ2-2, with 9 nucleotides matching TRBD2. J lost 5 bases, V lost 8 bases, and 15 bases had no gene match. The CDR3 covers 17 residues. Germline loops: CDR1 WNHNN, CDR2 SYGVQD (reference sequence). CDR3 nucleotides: TGCGCCAGCCGCGGTGGCGGGGGGGCCGCGGAGACCGGGGAGCTGTTTTTT. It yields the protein CASRGGGGAAETGELFF.

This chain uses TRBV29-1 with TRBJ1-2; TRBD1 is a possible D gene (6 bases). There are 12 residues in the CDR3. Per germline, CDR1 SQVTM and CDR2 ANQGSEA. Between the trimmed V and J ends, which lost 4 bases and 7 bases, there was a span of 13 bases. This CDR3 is CSVVFRGSGYTF. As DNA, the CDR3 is TGCAGCGTTGTCTTCAGGGGCAGTGGCTACACCTTC. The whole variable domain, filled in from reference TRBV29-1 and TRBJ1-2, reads SAVISQKPSRDICQRGTSLTIQCQVDSQVTMMFWYRQQPGQSLTLIATANQGSEATYESGFVIDKFPISRPNLTFSTLTVSNMSPEDSSIYLCSVVFRGSGYTFGSGTRLTVV.

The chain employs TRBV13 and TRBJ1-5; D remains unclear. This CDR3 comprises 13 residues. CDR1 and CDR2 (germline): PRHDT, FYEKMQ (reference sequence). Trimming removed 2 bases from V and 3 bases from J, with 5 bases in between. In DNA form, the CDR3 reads TGTGCCAGCAGCTTACGGGACAATCAGCCCCAGCATTTT. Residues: CASSLRDNQPQHF.

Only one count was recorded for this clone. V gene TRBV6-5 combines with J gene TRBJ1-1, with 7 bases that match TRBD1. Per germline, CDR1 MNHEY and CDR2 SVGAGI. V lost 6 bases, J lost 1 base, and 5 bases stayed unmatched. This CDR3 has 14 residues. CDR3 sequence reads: CASRLQGRNTEAFF. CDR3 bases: TGTGCCAGCAGGCTACAGGGGAGGAACACTGAAGCTTTCTTT.

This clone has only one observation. The CDR3 spells CATSRGPGWSTEAFF. In DNA, the CDR3 is TGTGCCACCAGCAGAGGCCCAGGGTGGAGCACTGAAGCTTTCTTT. This chain joins TRBV15 and TRBJ1-1; tentatively, D is TRBD1 (5 bases). The CDR3 covers 15 residues. CDR1 is LNHNV, CDR2 YYDKDF, per germline (reference sequence). Trimming took 1 base from V and 4 from J, leaving 13 bases between them.

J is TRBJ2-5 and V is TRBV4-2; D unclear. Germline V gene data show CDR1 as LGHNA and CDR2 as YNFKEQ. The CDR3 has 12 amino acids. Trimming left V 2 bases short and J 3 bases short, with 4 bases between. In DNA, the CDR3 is TGTGCCAGCAGCCAAAGCGAAGAGACCCAGTACTTC. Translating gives CASSQSEETQYF.